Each of the 20 T cell receptor beta chains below was sequenced from the same sample in a study of response to subunit inactivated influenza vaccine. TCRdb recomputed calls from the RT-PCR reads with MiXCR, one row per CDR3 protein. The sample records 290,000 or so distinct CDR3 sequences, 20% to 25% being singletons. Sequences were derived from PBMCs from blood, sampled approximately 22 months after vaccination. The receptors come from a man between 50 and 70 years old who received an inactivated influenza vaccine.

The gene calls are TRBV7-9 and TRBJ1-1, with TRBD1 matching over 9 bases. Trimming cost V 1 base and J 9 bases; bases outside gene matches: 12. CDR3 length equals 16 residues. The germline CDR1 and CDR2 sequences are SEHNR and FQNEAQ (reference sequence). CDR3 coding DNA: TGTGCCAGCAGCTTAGGTTCATCGGGACAGGGCTTTAAAGCTTTCTTT. This translates into CASSLGSSGQGFKAFF.

A few counts support this clonotype. The V gene is TRBV3-1, the J gene TRBJ2-2; the D gene is possibly TRBD2 (7 bases). The CDR3 runs to 16 residues. Germline V CDR1 and CDR2: LGHDT, YNNKEL (reference sequence). V lost 8 bases and J 0 bases, leaving 16 bases between the germline ends. CDR3 protein: CASGGRGLANTGELFF. The CDR3 DNA is TGTGCCAGCGGAGGGAGGGGGTTAGCGAACACCGGGGAGCTGTTTTTT.

The J gene is TRBJ1-2, the V gene TRBV28; tentative D call: TRBD1 (5 bases). The CDR3 totals 12 residues. The V gene's germline CDR1 is MDHEN and CDR2 SYDVKM. V was cut by 6 bases and J by 6 bases, with 11 bases left in between. This chain's CDR3 is CASRQQTDGYTF. CDR3 DNA: TGTGCCAGCAGACAACAGACAGATGGCTACACCTTC.

This rearrangement joins TRBV7-6 to TRBJ2-1; TRBD2 matches 7 bases. CDR1 and CDR2 (germline): SGHVS, FNYEAQ. The CDR3 runs to 14 residues. V lost 1 base to trimming and J lost 8 bases; unmatched junction nucleotides: 5. The CDR3 spells CASSLEAGRDEQFF. For the CDR3, the DNA is TGTGCCAGCAGCTTAGAAGCGGGAAGGGATGAGCAGTTCTTC.

Many counts were recorded for this clonotype. This sequence joins TRBV5-8 and TRBJ1-4; weak D call: TRBD1 (6 bases). The germline V gene encodes CDR1 SGHTS and CDR2 YDEGEE. The V gene lost 2 bases and the J gene lost 8 bases, with 7 bases spanning the gap. The CDR3 length is 12 residues. CDR3 residues: CASSFQGEKLFF. CDR3 DNA sequence: TGTGCCAGCAGCTTTCAGGGGGAAAAACTGTTTTTT.

The rearrangement uses TRBV2 and TRBJ2-1; D is undetermined. CDR3 length: 12 amino acids. V was trimmed by 2 bases and J by 10 bases, leaving 9 bases between them. Germline lookup yields CDR1 SNHLY and CDR2 FYNNEI. CDR3 bases: TGTGCCAGCAGTGAAAACCGCGCCGAGCAGTTCTTC. This codes for CASSENRAEQFF.

The chain employs TRBV10-3 and TRBJ2-5; 7 bases align to TRBD2. Germline assignment: CDR1 ENHRY and CDR2 SYGVKD. The CDR3 runs to 14 residues. Losses at the gene ends were 3 bases for V and 3 bases for J; bases not matched to a gene: 4. As DNA, the CDR3 is TGTGCCATCAGTGACGGTGCGGGGGAAGAGACCCAGTACTTC. Protein sequence: CAISDGAGEETQYF.

This clonotype has just a few counts. This chain links TRBV7-6 with TRBJ1-1; 8 bases are shared with TRBD1. The CDR3 has 19 amino acids. Trimming took 3 bases from V and 3 from J; bases not matched to a gene: 18. CDR1 is SGHVS and CDR2 is FNYEAQ in the germline V gene. The DNA of the CDR3 is TGTGCCAGCAGCTTTTTAGTTCTTCAGGGGGCGAGGAGGGACACTGAAGCTTTCTTT. This sequence encodes CASSFLVLQGARRDTEAFF.

In this sample, this clonotype turned up a few times. The chain uses TRBV2 and TRBJ2-7; TRBD1 matches at 9 bases. This CDR3 has 14 residues. The ends lost 5 bases at V and 0 bases at J; junction bases unmatched: 2. Germline CDR1 SNHLY, CDR2 FYNNEI. CDR3 sequence: CASSTGGNSYEQYF. The CDR3 DNA reads TGTGCCAGCAGTACAGGGGGCAACTCCTACGAGCAGTACTTC.

This clonotype was seen only a few times. This sequence joins TRBV10-3 and TRBJ1-2; tentative D call: TRBD1 (5 bases). V gave up 2 bases and J gave up 8 bases, with 9 bases separating them. Germline V lookup: CDR1 ENHRY, CDR2 SYGVKD. The CDR3 has 12 amino acids. CDR3 in DNA: TGTGCCATCAGTGAGCCAGGGAGGGGCTACACCTTC. This encodes CAISEPGRGYTF.

This clonotype was counted a few times. The chain couples TRBV4-3 to TRBJ1-1; 10 bases are shared with TRBD1. The germline gives CDR1 LGHNA, CDR2 YSLEER. After removal of 2 bases from V and 5 bases from J, the junction contained 5 bases not matched to a gene. The CDR3 runs to 15 residues. CDR3 sequence (DNA): TGCGCCAGCAGCCAATCGACAGGGGGCGGGACTGAAGCTTTCTTT. Residues: CASSQSTGGGTEAFF.

This clonotype was seen a few times. This chain links TRBV3-1 with TRBJ1-6, with TRBD1 as a possible D gene (5 bases). V lost 1 base and J 7 bases, leaving 11 bases between the germline ends. The CDR3 totals 15 residues. Germline V lookup: CDR1 LGHDT, CDR2 YNNKEL (reference sequence). The CDR3 sequence is CASSQVSGINSPLHF. CDR3 coding DNA: TGTGCCAGCAGCCAAGTATCAGGGATCAATTCACCCCTCCACTTT.

A few counts support this clonotype. The V gene is TRBV12-3 or TRBV12-4, the J gene TRBJ2-7; D gene ambiguous. Trimming shortened V by 4 bases and J by 1 base, and 5 bases separated the two germline ends. The CDR3 contains 12 residues. CDR3 in amino acids: CASSYGSYEQYF. DNA of the CDR3: TGTGCCAGCAGTTACGGATCCTACGAGCAGTACTTC.

With respect to this clonotype: A read error may be the cause here, since a much bigger clone is one base away. The chain couples TRBV7-8 to TRBJ1-2, with 8 bases aligning to TRBD1. CDR1 SGHVS and CDR2 FQNEAQ come from the germline V gene. This CDR3 has 15 residues. CDR3 sequence reads: CASSSRQGPNYCYTF. As DNA, the CDR3 is TGTGCCAGCAGCTCGAGACAGGGGCCAAACTATTGCTACACCTTC.

This clonotype turned up a few times. The rearrangement joins TRBV5-5 to TRBJ1-1; 7 positions match TRBD1. Germline V gene lookup returns CDR1 SGHKS and CDR2 YYEKEE (reference sequence). The CDR3 length is 14 residues. The V and J ends lost 2 bases and 5 bases, in that order; junction bases with no gene match: 6. The chain's CDR3 is CASSFQGGSTEAFF. CDR3 coding DNA: TGTGCCAGCAGCTTCCAGGGGGGAAGTACTGAAGCTTTCTTT.

V usage is TRBV5-1 and J usage is TRBJ2-3, with 10 bases matching TRBD2. CDR3 length: 15 residues. Per the germline V gene, CDR1 is SGHRS and CDR2 is YFSETQ. V lost 5 bases, J lost 2 bases, and 5 bases stayed unmatched. The CDR3 DNA reads as TGCGCCAGCAGTAGGACTAGCGGAAACACAGATACGCAGTATTTT. It codes for CASSRTSGNTDTQYF.

This chain joins TRBV7-2 and TRBJ1-5; D uncertain. Germline loops: CDR1 SGHTA, CDR2 FQGNSA. The V and J ends lost 1 base and 7 bases respectively, with 11 bases between them. This CDR3 spans 14 amino acids. CDR3 sequence (DNA): TGTGCCAGCAGCTTAGTGGACGGTAGGCAGCCCCAGCATTTT. Translating gives CASSLVDGRQPQHF. The full variable domain, with the rest looked up from reference TRBV7-2 and TRBJ1-5, is GAGVSQSPSNKVTEKGKDVELRCDPISGHTALYWYRQSLGQGLEFLIYFQGNSAPDKSGLPSDRFSAERTGGSVSTLTIQRTQQEDSAVYLCASSLVDGRQPQHFGDGTRLSIL.

The chain links TRBV28 to TRBJ1-5; possible D gene TRBD1, 5 bases. The germline V gene encodes CDR1 MDHEN and CDR2 SYDVKM. V was clipped by 8 bases and J by 2 bases, with 16 bases between them. The CDR3 runs to 15 residues. The CDR3 loop reads CASLYAGGGNQPQHF. CDR3 nucleotides: TGTGCCAGCCTATATGCGGGGGGAGGCAATCAGCCCCAGCATTTT. Drawing the rest from reference TRBV28 and TRBJ1-5, the complete variable domain is DVKVTQSSRYLVKRTGEKVFLECVQDMDHENMFWYRQDPGLGLRLIYFSYDVKMKEKGDIPEGYSVSREKKERFSLILESASTNQTSMYLCASLYAGGGNQPQHFGDGTRLSIL.

The chain employs TRBV5-1 and TRBJ2-3; D is unclear. The CDR3 runs 13 residues. With 1 base removed from V and 9 bases from J, the gap between germline ends came to 12 bases. Germline V CDR1 and CDR2: SGHRS, YFSETQ. In DNA, the CDR3 is TGCGCCAGCAGCTTGACATTCAGTAGCACGCAGTATTTT. Amino acids: CASSLTFSSTQYF.

The rearrangement links TRBV18 to TRBJ1-2; 7 nucleotides align to TRBD1. CDR3 length: 15 residues. With 2 bases clipped from V and 4 bases from J, the junction kept 7 bases outside the gene matches. CDR1 and CDR2 from the germline V gene are KGHSH and LQKENI. DNA of the CDR3: TGTGCCAGCTCACCAGGGACAGAAGTCTCCTATGGCTACACCTTC. It yields the protein CASSPGTEVSYGYTF. The full variable domain, in which reference TRBV18 and TRBJ1-2 provide the parts outside the CDR3, is NAGVMQNPRHLVRRRGQEARLRCSPMKGHSHVYWYRQLPEEGLKFMVYLQKENIIDESGMPKERFSAEFPKEGPSILRIQQVVRGDSAAYFCASSPGTEVSYGYTFGSGTRLTVV.